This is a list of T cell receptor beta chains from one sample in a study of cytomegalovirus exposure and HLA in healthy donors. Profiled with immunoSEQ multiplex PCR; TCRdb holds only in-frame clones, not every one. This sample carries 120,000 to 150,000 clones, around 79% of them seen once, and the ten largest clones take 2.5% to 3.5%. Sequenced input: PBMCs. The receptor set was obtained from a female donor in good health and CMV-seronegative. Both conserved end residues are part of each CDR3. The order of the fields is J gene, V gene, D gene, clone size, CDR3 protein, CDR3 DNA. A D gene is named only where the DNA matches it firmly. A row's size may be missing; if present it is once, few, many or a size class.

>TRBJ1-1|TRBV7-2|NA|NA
CASSLSPGVNTEAFF
TGTGCCAGCAGCTTAAGCCCGGGGGTGAACACTGAAGCTTTCTTT
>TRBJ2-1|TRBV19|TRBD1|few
CASSRGQGTYNEQFF
TGTGCCAGTAGCAGGGGACAGGGGACATACAATGAGCAGTTCTTC
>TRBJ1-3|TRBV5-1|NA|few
CASSQTFSGNTIYF
TGCGCCAGCAGCCAGACATTCTCTGGAAACACCATATATTTT
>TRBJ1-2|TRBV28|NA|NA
CASSLFGPTYGYTF
TGTGCCAGCAGTTTATTTGGGCCTACCTATGGCTACACCTTC
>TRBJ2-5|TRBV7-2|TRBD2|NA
CASSLAATSLTQYF
TGTGCCAGCAGCTTAGCTGCGACTAGCCTCACCCAGTACTTC
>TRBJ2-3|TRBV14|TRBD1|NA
CASSQRTGVGDTQYF
TGTGCCAGCAGCCAAAGGACAGGGGTAGGAGATACGCAGTATTTT
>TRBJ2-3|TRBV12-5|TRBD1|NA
CASGLGQGGDTQYF
TGTGCTAGTGGCTTGGGACAGGGTGGCGATACGCAGTATTTT
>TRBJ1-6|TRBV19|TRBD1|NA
CASSIDWTGANSPLHF
TGTGCCAGTAGTATAGATTGGACAGGGGCTAATTCACCCCTCCACTTT
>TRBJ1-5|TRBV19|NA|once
CASSIIRDQPQHF
TGTGCCAGTAGTATTATCAGGGATCAGCCCCAGCATTTT
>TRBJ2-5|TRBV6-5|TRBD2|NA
CASKRRGDQETQYF
TGTGCCAGCAAGAGACGGGGGGACCAAGAGACCCAGTACTTC
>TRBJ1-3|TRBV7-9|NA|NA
CASSSERGGPGNTIYF
TGTGCCAGCAGCTCGGAACGGGGGGGGCCCGGAAACACCATATATTTT
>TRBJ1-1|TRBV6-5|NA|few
CASSYRGEAFF
TGTGCCAGCAGTTACCGGGGTGAAGCTTTCTTT
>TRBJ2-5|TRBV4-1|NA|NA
CASSQDEEETQYF
TGCGCCAGCAGCCAAGATGAGGAAGAGACCCAGTACTTC
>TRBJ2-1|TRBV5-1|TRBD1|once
CASSGTGRNPYNEQFF
TGCGCCAGCAGCGGGACAGGGCGGAACCCCTACAATGAGCAGTTCTTC
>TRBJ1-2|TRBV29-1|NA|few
CSVEGGGNYGYTF
TGCAGCGTTGAAGGCGGTGGTAACTATGGCTACACCTTC
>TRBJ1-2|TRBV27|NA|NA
CASGRGWDYGYTF
TGTGCCAGCGGGAGGGGGTGGGACTATGGCTACACCTTC
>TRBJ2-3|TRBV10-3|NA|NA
CAISVTRDLAASDTQYF
TGTGCCATCAGTGTAACCCGGGACTTAGCGGCGTCTGATACGCAGTATTTT
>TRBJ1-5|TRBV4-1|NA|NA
CASSQDQANVGQPQHF
TGCGCCAGCAGCCAAGATCAGGCGAATGTCGGTCAGCCCCAGCATTTT
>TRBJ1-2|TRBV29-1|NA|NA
CSVGLQGYYGYTF
TGCAGCGTCGGTTTACAGGGATACTATGGCTACACCTTC
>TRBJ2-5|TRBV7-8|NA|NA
CASSFRVGASSQETQYF
TGTGCCAGCAGCTTCCGAGTGGGAGCCTCATCCCAAGAGACCCAGTACTTC
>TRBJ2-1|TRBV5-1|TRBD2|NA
CASSLEIAGHNEQFF
TGCGCCAGTAGCTTGGAGATAGCGGGCCACAATGAGCAGTTCTTC
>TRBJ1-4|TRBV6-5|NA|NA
CASSFNRATNEKLFF
TGTGCCAGCAGTTTCAACAGGGCAACTAATGAAAAACTGTTTTTT
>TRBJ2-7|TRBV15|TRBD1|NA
CATSRGGQGPYEQYF
TGTGCCACCAGCAGAGGGGGACAGGGCCCCTACGAGCAGTACTTC
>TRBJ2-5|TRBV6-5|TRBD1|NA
CASSSRGTGQETQYF
TGTGCCAGCAGTAGCCGCGGGACAGGGCAAGAGACCCAGTACTTC
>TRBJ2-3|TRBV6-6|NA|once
CASTRDRTDTQYF
TGTGCCAGCACCCGAGACAGAACAGATACGCAGTATTTT
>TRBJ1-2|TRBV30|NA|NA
CAWVDRFDGYTF
TGTGCCTGGGTTGACAGGTTCGATGGCTACACCTTC
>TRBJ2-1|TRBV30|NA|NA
CAWERSRDNEQFF
TGTGCCTGGGAAAGGAGCAGGGACAATGAGCAGTTCTTC